A single sample is the source of the 25 T cell receptor beta chains below, sequenced in a study of T-cell reconstitution after alpha-beta-depleted transplantation in children. TCRbeta library preparation incorporated unique molecular identifiers. TCRdb re-analysed the PCR reads in MiXCR, keeping a single row per CDR3 protein. The top ten clones hold approximately 0.8% of a sample with 670,000 or so distinct CDR3 sequences, roughly 14% of them seen once. This specimen consisted of PBMCs, obtained before TCRalphabeta/CD19-depleted stem cell transplant. Receptors originate from a girl aged 2 to 9 with congenital amegakaryocytic thrombocytopenia, due to receive a stem cell transplant.

In this sample, this clonotype turned up many times. The V gene is TRBV14, the J gene TRBJ2-7; 12 bases line up with TRBD2. Germline V gene lookup returns CDR1 SGHDN and CDR2 FVKESK. V lost 4 bases and J lost 0; bases outside the gene matches: 10. CDR3 size: 18 residues. The CDR3 bases are TGTGCCAGCAGCCGTGCTCTACTAGCGGGAGGTTACTCCTACGAGCAGTACTTC. It is translated as CASSRALLAGGYSYEQYF.

This clonotype occurred many times. The chain links TRBV10-3 to TRBJ2-1, with D hard to call. This CDR3 has 12 amino acids. V lost 8 bases and J 0 bases, leaving 5 bases between the germline ends. The germline V gene has CDR1 ENHRY and CDR2 SYGVKD. The CDR3, as DNA: TGTGCCATCGTAAGCTCCTACAATGAGCAGTTCTTC. Its translation: CAIVSSYNEQFF.

This clonotype was seen more than once but under ten times. V usage is TRBV15 and J usage is TRBJ2-3, with TRBD2 matching 13 bases. V shed 1 base, J shed 6 bases, and the junction held 4 bases outside the gene matches. Germline V CDR1 and CDR2: LNHNV, YYDKDF (reference sequence). This CDR3 comprises 16 residues. CDR3 protein: CATSRGTSGRTDTQYF. For the CDR3, the DNA is TGTGCCACCAGCAGAGGGACTAGCGGGAGAACGGATACGCAGTATTTT.

This clonotype was counted between two and nine times. This chain connects TRBV6-1 to TRBJ2-7; TRBD1 is a possible D gene (6 bases). The CDR3 consists of 15 residues. The germline V gene encodes CDR1 MNHNS and CDR2 SASEGT. V was trimmed by 1 base and J by 1 base, leaving 11 bases between them. CDR3 coding DNA: TGTGCCAGCAGTGAAGTCTGGGGGCCTTCCTACGAGCAGTACTTC. It specifies CASSEVWGPSYEQYF.

The chain links TRBV19 to TRBJ2-1; no firm D call. Per germline, CDR1 LNHDA and CDR2 SQIVND (reference sequence). There are 12 residues in the CDR3. V lost 4 bases and J lost 5, with 6 bases in between. The CDR3 sequence is CASSRIDNEQFF. As DNA, the CDR3 is TGTGCCAGTAGTAGGATCGACAATGAGCAGTTCTTC.

The J gene is TRBJ2-2, the V gene TRBV5-6, with 10 bases matching TRBD2. Germline V gives CDR1 SGHDT, CDR2 YYEEEE. There are 17 residues in the CDR3. The trim removed 7 bases at V and 5 bases at J, leaving 14 bases unmatched. This chain's CDR3 is CASQELGGGLATGELFF. In DNA form, the CDR3 reads TGTGCCAGCCAAGAACTTGGTGGGGGACTAGCGACCGGGGAGCTGTTTTTT.

The rearrangement joins TRBV12-3 or TRBV12-4 to TRBJ2-7; D not resolved. Trimming took 3 bases from V and 3 from J, leaving 15 bases between them. This CDR3 spans 15 amino acids. The CDR3 here is CASSFSRASNYEQYF. In nucleotides, the CDR3 is TGTGCCAGCAGTTTTTCCCGAGCGTCTAACTACGAGCAGTACTTC.

This clonotype was seen at least ten times. The rearrangement links TRBV5-1 to TRBJ1-1; possible D gene TRBD1, 6 bases. V lost 0 bases and J 4 bases, leaving 13 bases between the germline ends. Germline V lookup: CDR1 SGHRS, CDR2 YFSETQ. The CDR3 covers 15 residues. As DNA, the CDR3 is TGCGCCAGCAGCTTGGCGGGTAGGGGGTTCACTGAAGCTTTCTTT. Residues: CASSLAGRGFTEAFF.

This clonotype came up many times. The chain is built from TRBV7-2 and TRBJ1-2, with D hard to call. Per the germline V gene, CDR1 is SGHTA and CDR2 is FQGNSA. Trimming stripped 3 bases from V and 6 bases from J, with 8 bases between. The CDR3 loop spans 12 amino acids. The chain's CDR3 is CASSFQGNGYTF. CDR3 sequence (DNA): TGTGCCAGCAGCTTTCAAGGGAATGGCTACACCTTC.

Ten or more counts support this clonotype. V and J are TRBV27 and TRBJ2-6; D call uncertain. Germline assignment: CDR1 MNHEY and CDR2 SMNVEV (reference sequence). There are 14 residues in the CDR3. With 5 bases removed from V and 0 bases from J, the gap between germline ends came to 5 bases. The CDR3 coding sequence is TGTGCCAGCAGTAGTTTCTCTGGGGCCAACGTCCTGACTTTC. This gives the protein CASSSFSGANVLTF.

This clonotype was detected many times. The chain joins TRBV20-1 to TRBJ2-7; TRBD1 is a possible D gene (5 bases). This CDR3 spans 13 amino acids. Germline V gene data show CDR1 as DFQATT and CDR2 as SNEGSKA (reference sequence). The CDR3 spells CSPRGPSSYEQYF. The CDR3 DNA reads TGCAGCCCAAGGGGTCCAAGCTCCTACGAGCAGTACTTC.

This clonotype was detected only a few times. This chain joins TRBV30 and TRBJ2-7; possibly TRBD1 for D (7 bases). CDR1 is GTSNPN, CDR2 SVGIG, per germline (reference sequence). The CDR3 has 12 residues. Trimming took 4 bases from V and 1 from J, leaving 8 bases between them. The CDR3 coding sequence is TGTGCCTGGACAGGGGGGTCCTACGAGCAGTACTTC. Amino acid sequence: CAWTGGSYEQYF.

There are a few counts of this clonotype. The chain employs TRBV11-2 and TRBJ2-3, with 9 bases identical to TRBD2. CDR1 is SGHAT and CDR2 is FQNNGV in the germline V gene. V lost 10 bases, J lost 1 base, and 18 bases stayed unmatched. The CDR3 spans 18 residues. The CDR3 here is CATQLRWREGLGTDTQYF. CDR3 nucleotides: TGTGCCACCCAGCTTAGGTGGCGGGAGGGCCTTGGCACAGATACGCAGTATTTT.

This clonotype has at least ten counts. The genes are TRBV7-2 and TRBJ2-3; TRBD1 aligns across 7 bases. V dropped 5 bases and J dropped 6; count of bases not matched to a gene: 5. CDR1 is SGHTA, CDR2 FQGNSA, per germline. The CDR3 extends over 13 amino acids. The CDR3 region is CASSADRMDTQYF. The DNA of the CDR3 is TGTGCCAGCAGCGCGGACAGGATGGATACGCAGTATTTT.

This clonotype was detected ten times or more. The rearrangement joins TRBV11-1 to TRBJ2-3; D is perhaps TRBD1 or TRBD2 (5 bases each). Trimming shortened V by 4 bases and J by 2 bases, and 28 bases separated the two germline ends. Germline CDR1 reads SGHAT; CDR2 reads FQDESV (reference sequence). This CDR3 comprises 20 residues. The CDR3: CASSSKRGSILARDTDTQYF. In DNA form, the CDR3 reads TGTGCCAGCAGCTCCAAGAGGGGATCCATCCTAGCAAGGGACACAGATACGCAGTATTTT.

V gene TRBV4-1 combines with J gene TRBJ1-1, with D uncertain. Germline CDR1 MGHRA, CDR2 YSYEKL. The V and J ends lost 5 bases and 6 bases respectively, with 13 bases between them. This CDR3 has 13 amino acids. CDR3 sequence: CASSSRAAPEAFF. In DNA form, the CDR3 reads TGCGCCAGCAGCAGCCGGGCAGCCCCTGAAGCTTTCTTT.

The table lists this clonotype with many counts. The V and J genes are TRBV20-1 and TRBJ2-5, with 8 bases matching TRBD1. Germline V gives CDR1 DFQATT, CDR2 SNEGSKA (reference sequence). CDR3 length equals 13 residues. With V trimmed by 6 bases and J by 1 base, 4 bases remained unmatched. The CDR3 sequence is CSAQDRGQETQYF. CDR3 nucleotides: TGCAGTGCGCAAGACAGGGGCCAAGAGACCCAGTACTTC.

This clonotype was seen many times. V is TRBV4-1 and J is TRBJ1-5; 8 bases are a match to TRBD1. This CDR3 has 15 amino acids. V lost 1 base and J lost 4; bases outside the gene matches: 3. Germline CDR1 reads MGHRA; CDR2 reads YSYEKL. Here the CDR3 reads CASSQGTGLNQPQHF. CDR3 bases: TGCGCCAGCAGCCAAGGGACAGGGTTGAATCAGCCCCAGCATTTT.

This clonotype occurred many times. The genes are TRBV7-7 and TRBJ2-2; D is perhaps TRBD2 (6 bases). CDR1 and CDR2 from the germline V gene are SSHAT and FNYEAQ (reference sequence). Between the trimmed V and J ends, which lost 5 bases and 5 bases, there was a span of 15 bases. CDR3 length: 15 residues. The DNA for the CDR3 is TGTGCCAGCAGCAAACGGGACTTCGGAACCGGGGAGCTGTTTTTT. It encodes CASSKRDFGTGELFF.

This clonotype occurred a few times. The CDR3 loop reads CSASKGSGTYEQYF. The DNA of the CDR3 is TGCAGTGCTTCGAAGGGTAGCGGGACCTACGAGCAGTACTTC. This chain uses TRBV20-1 with TRBJ2-7; TRBD2 aligns across 8 bases. Germline V gene data show CDR1 as DFQATT and CDR2 as SNEGSKA (reference sequence). The ends lost 5 bases at V and 2 bases at J; junction bases unmatched: 8. The CDR3 length is 14 residues.

The chain has TRBV28 and TRBJ1-2; D is perhaps TRBD1 (6 bases). Germline V gene lookup returns CDR1 MDHEN and CDR2 SYDVKM. V was clipped by 4 bases and J by 0 bases, with 12 bases between them. The CDR3 sequence is 15 residues long. CDR3 nucleotide sequence: TGTGCCAGCAGTTCCCTAGGGGGGGCTAACTATGGCTACACCTTC. Its protein product is CASSSLGGANYGYTF.

The V call is TRBV30, the J call TRBJ2-1; D gene uncertain. The V end lost 6 bases, the J end lost 13 bases, and 13 bases lay between the germline ends. This CDR3 has 10 amino acids. Germline V gene data show CDR1 as GTSNPN and CDR2 as SVGIG (reference sequence). The CDR3, as DNA: TGTGCCTGCCTCACTGCCGGTCAGTTCTTC. As protein: CACLTAGQFF.

There are many counts of this clonotype. J is TRBJ1-2 and V is TRBV20-1; 9 positions match TRBD1. V shed 0 bases, J shed 0 bases, and the junction held 5 bases outside the gene matches. Germline-derived CDR1 and CDR2 are DFQATT and SNEGSKA (reference sequence). This CDR3 contains 16 residues. CDR3 amino acids: CSARDRDRASNYGYTF. The CDR3 DNA is TGCAGTGCTAGAGATCGGGACAGGGCCTCTAACTATGGCTACACCTTC.

This clonotype was seen many times. The genes are TRBV29-1 and TRBJ1-2; no reliable D call. This CDR3 contains 11 residues. In germline, CDR1 is SQVTM, CDR2 ANQGSEA. Deletions cut 5 bases from V and 5 bases from J, with 9 bases between. The DNA for the CDR3 is TGCAGCGTTAGAGGTCCGTATGGCTACACCTTC. Its protein is CSVRGPYGYTF.

This clonotype occurred many times. The V gene is TRBV29-1, the J gene TRBJ1-2; 8 bases are shared with TRBD1. V dropped 6 bases and J dropped 7; count of bases not matched to a gene: 10. Per germline, CDR1 SQVTM and CDR2 ANQGSEA. This CDR3 is 13 amino acids long. The CDR3 nucleotides read TGCAGCGTGGGACAGGCTGTTAGGGGTGGCTACACCTTC. Its protein is CSVGQAVRGGYTF.